This paragraph reports one T cell receptor (beta chain). Per germline, CDR1 SGHDT and CDR2 YYEEEE. This CDR3 comprises 15 residues. Trimming removed 4 bases from V and 8 bases from J; junction bases left unmatched: 11. This specimen comes from a study of cytomegalovirus exposure and HLA in healthy donors. 13 Jbeta primers and 60 Vbeta primers were used for the PCR. Profiling relied on immunoSEQ multiplex PCR, and the TCRdb table lists in-frame clones only, not all of them. Among over 150,000 clones listed, roughly two thirds were seen once. V usage is TRBV5-6 and J usage is TRBJ1-3, with 8 bases fitting TRBD1. Specimen: PBMCs. This clonotype was obtained from a woman aged 40-49 years in good health and CMV-seropositive. As DNA, the CDR3 is TGTGCCAGCAGCCCTACAGACAGGGGTTGGGACACCATATATTTT. Translating gives CASSPTDRGWDTIYF. The full variable domain, in which reference TRBV5-6 and TRBJ1-3 provide the parts outside the CDR3, is DAGVTQSPTHLIKTRGQQVTLRCSPKSGHDTVSWYQQALGQGPQFIFQYYEEEERQRGNFPDRFSGHQFPNYSSELNVNALLLGDSALYLCASSPTDRGWDTIYFGEGSWLTVV.